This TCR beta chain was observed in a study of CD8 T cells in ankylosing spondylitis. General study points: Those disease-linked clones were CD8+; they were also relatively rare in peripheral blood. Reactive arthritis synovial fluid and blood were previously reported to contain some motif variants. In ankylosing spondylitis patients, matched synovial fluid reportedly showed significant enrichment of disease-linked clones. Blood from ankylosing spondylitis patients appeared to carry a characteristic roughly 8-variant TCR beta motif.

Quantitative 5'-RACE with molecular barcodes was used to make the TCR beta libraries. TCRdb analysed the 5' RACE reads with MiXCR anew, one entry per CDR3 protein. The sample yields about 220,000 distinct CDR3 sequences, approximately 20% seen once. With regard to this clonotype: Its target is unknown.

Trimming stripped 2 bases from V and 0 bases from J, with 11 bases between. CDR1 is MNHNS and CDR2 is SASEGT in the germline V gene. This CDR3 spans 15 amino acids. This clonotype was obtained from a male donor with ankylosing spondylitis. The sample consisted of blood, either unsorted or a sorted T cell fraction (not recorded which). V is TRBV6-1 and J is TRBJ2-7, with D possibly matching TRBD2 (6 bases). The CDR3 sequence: CASSELGGTSYEQYF. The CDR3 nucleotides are TGTGCCAGCAGTGAATTGGGGGGTACCTCCTACGAGCAGTACTTC.